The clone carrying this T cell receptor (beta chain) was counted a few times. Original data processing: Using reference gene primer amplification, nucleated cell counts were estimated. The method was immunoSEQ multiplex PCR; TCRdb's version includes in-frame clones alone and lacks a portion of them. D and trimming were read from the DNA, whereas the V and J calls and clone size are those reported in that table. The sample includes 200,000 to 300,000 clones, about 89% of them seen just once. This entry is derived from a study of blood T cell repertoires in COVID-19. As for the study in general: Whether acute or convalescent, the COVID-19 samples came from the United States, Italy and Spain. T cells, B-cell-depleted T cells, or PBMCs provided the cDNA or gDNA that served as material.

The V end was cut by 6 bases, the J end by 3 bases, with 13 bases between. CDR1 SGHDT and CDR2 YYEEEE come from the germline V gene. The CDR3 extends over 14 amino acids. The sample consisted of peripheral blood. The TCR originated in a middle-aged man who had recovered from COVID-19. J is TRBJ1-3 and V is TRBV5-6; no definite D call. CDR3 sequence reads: CASTQEGIGNTIYF. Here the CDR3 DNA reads TGTGCCAGCACCCAAGAGGGAATTGGAAACACCATATATTTT.